The 16 T cell receptor beta chains given below trace back to one sample, sequenced in a study of blood T cell repertoires in COVID-19 (dated by TCRdb to 2020 to 2021). Libraries came from the immunoSEQ multiplex PCR assay. This immuneACCESS table, as held by TCRdb, lists in-frame sequences with V and J called but not all clones. Of the missing ones, under half trace to an unresolved V gene in checked studies; the others have no known cause. In all, the sample holds about 91,000 clones, and around nine tenths of those were seen once. Of the sample, approximately 4.8% is held by the ten largest clones. Sequenced input: peripheral blood. All receptors come from a woman older than 75 with active COVID-19.

V and J are TRBV5-1 and TRBJ1-6; unclear D gene. In germline, CDR1 is SGHRS, CDR2 YFSETQ. Trimming shortened V by 6 bases and J by 7 bases, and 17 bases separated the two germline ends. The CDR3 covers 15 residues. The DNA for the CDR3 is TGCGCCAGCACGGCGGGTACCCTGGGAAATTCACCCCTCCACTTT. Translating it yields CASTAGTLGNSPLHF.

The chain links TRBV18 to TRBJ1-2, with 8 bases that match TRBD1. The CDR3 has 18 residues. Trimming took 3 bases from V and 1 from J; bases not matched to a gene: 13. Looked up from germline, CDR1 is KGHSH and CDR2 is LQKENI. The CDR3 DNA sequence: TGTGCCAGCTCACCGTCTTCCGGCAGGGGGCCTGTTAACTATGGCTACACCTTC. Amino acid sequence: CASSPSSGRGPVNYGYTF.

The J gene is TRBJ1-1, the V gene TRBV9, with D possibly matching TRBD1 (5 bases). The CDR3 totals 13 residues. Per the germline V gene, CDR1 is SGDLS and CDR2 is YYNGEE. Trimming stripped 1 base from V and 1 base from J, with 5 bases between. In DNA, the CDR3 is TGTGCCAGCAGCGTACAGGGGAACACTGAAGCTTTCTTT. This sequence encodes CASSVQGNTEAFF. The variable domain in full, completed from reference TRBV9 and TRBJ1-1, reads DSGVTQTPKHLITATGQRVTLRCSPRSGDLSVYWYQQSLDQGLQFLIQYYNGEERAKGNILERFSAQQFPDLHSELNLSSLELGDSALYFCASSVQGNTEAFFGQGTRLTVV.

The chain joins TRBV6-2 or TRBV6-3 to TRBJ2-4; D not resolved. V lost 3 bases and J lost 10, with 7 bases in between. This CDR3 is built from 11 residues. CDR1 and CDR2 from the germline V gene are MNHEY and SVGEGT. In DNA form, the CDR3 reads TGTGCCAGCAGTTATATGGCTATTCAGTACTTC. Translating gives CASSYMAIQYF.

This clone came up a few times. The CDR3 coding sequence is TGTGCCAGCAGCCTGGACAGATCATCCTACGAGCAGTACTTC. Translating gives CASSLDRSSYEQYF. The V and J genes are TRBV11-2 and TRBJ2-7; possibly TRBD1 for D (6 bases). This CDR3 has 14 residues. Germline V gene lookup returns CDR1 SGHAT and CDR2 FQNNGV. The V end was cut by 5 bases, the J end by 1 base, with 12 bases between.

The CDR3 protein is CASSYLTGGVGYTF. The CDR3, as DNA: TGTGCCAGCAGCTACCTGACCGGGGGGGTTGGCTACACCTTC. The rearrangement links TRBV7-9 to TRBJ1-2, with TRBD1 as a possible D gene (5 bases). The length of the CDR3 is 14 residues. Trimming pared 4 bases from V and 7 bases from J, leaving 16 bases between. Per germline, CDR1 SEHNR and CDR2 FQNEAQ (reference sequence).

V gene TRBV7-8 combines with J gene TRBJ2-1; 9 positions match TRBD2. The length of the CDR3 is 16 residues. Germline values: CDR1 SGHVS, CDR2 FQNEAQ. After removal of 2 bases from V and 8 bases from J, the junction contained 10 bases not matched to a gene. CDR3 coding DNA: TGTGCCAGCAGCTTAAAGCTAGCGGGATACTGGGATGAGCAGTTCTTC. Protein sequence: CASSLKLAGYWDEQFF.

The chain employs TRBV12-3 or TRBV12-4 and TRBJ1-1, with D unresolved. The CDR3 runs to 12 residues. V was shortened by 5 bases and J by 3 bases, with 7 bases between the two germline ends. CDR3 sequence reads: CASSAGYTEAFF. DNA for the CDR3: TGTGCCAGCAGTGCAGGCTACACTGAAGCTTTCTTT.

The genes are TRBV30 and TRBJ2-1; TRBD1 matches at 9 bases. The J segment lost 5 bases and the V segment lost 4 bases, leaving 15 bases of the junction unmatched. CDR1 is GTSNPN, CDR2 SVGIG, per germline (reference sequence). The CDR3 is 17 amino acids. The CDR3 region is CAWNNRSPGQGNNEQFF. The CDR3 DNA follows: TGTGCCTGGAATAATCGGTCCCCGGGACAGGGTAACAATGAGCAGTTCTTC.

The CDR3 DNA sequence: TGTGCCAGCAGTGTTGGGCCGAACACCGGGGAGCTGTTTTTT. Protein sequence: CASSVGPNTGELFF. The gene calls are TRBV2 and TRBJ2-2; no clear D. V was shortened by 4 bases and J by 0 bases, with 6 bases between the two germline ends. The CDR3 is 14 residues long. Germline V CDR1 and CDR2: SNHLY, FYNNEI. The full variable domain, rest sourced from reference TRBV2 and TRBJ2-2, is EPEVTQTPSHQVTQMGQEVILRCVPISNHLYFYWYRQILGQKVEFLVSFYNNEISEKSEIFDDQFSVERPDGSNFTLKIRSTKLEDSAMYFCASSVGPNTGELFFGEGSRLTVL.

The chain recombines TRBV9 with TRBJ1-4; D unresolved. This CDR3 comprises 15 residues. V was trimmed by 4 bases and J by 0 bases, leaving 10 bases between them. The germline V gene encodes CDR1 SGDLS and CDR2 YYNGEE. This CDR3 is CASSPRSATNEKLFF. DNA of the CDR3: TGTGCCAGCAGCCCCCGCAGCGCAACTAATGAAAAACTGTTTTTT.

The genes are TRBV18 and TRBJ1-4; a weak D match, TRBD1 (5 bases). The CDR3 totals 15 residues. The V end was cut by 6 bases, the J end by 5 bases, with 16 bases between. Germline loops: CDR1 KGHSH, CDR2 LQKENI. The CDR3 loop reads CASSPRGGPNEKLFF. The CDR3 DNA reads TGTGCCAGCTCGCCAAGGGGCGGTCCCAATGAAAAACTGTTTTTT.

The rearrangement uses TRBV3-1 (or the pseudogene TRBV3-2) and TRBJ2-7; 13 bases map to TRBD2. J was trimmed by 1 base and V by 6 bases; bases with no gene match: 3. Germline values: CDR1 LGHDT, CDR2 YNNKEL (reference sequence). The CDR3 is made up of 15 amino acids. The CDR3 loop reads CASRPLAGGSYEQYF. CDR3 sequence (DNA): TGTGCCAGCAGACCACTAGCGGGAGGGTCCTACGAGCAGTACTTC.

The chain is built from TRBV7-3 and TRBJ2-1; 9 bases agree with TRBD1. The CDR3 spans 13 residues. V lost 4 bases, J lost 10 bases, and 5 bases stayed unmatched. Germline CDR1 is SGHTA and CDR2 is FQGTGA. Here the CDR3 DNA reads TGTGCCAGCAGCTCGGACAGGGGAGGGGAGCAGTTCTTC. This translates into CASSSDRGGEQFF.

In DNA form, the CDR3 reads TGTGCCAGCAGCAGAGCCATCACTTACACTGAAGCTTTCTTT. Translation: CASSRAITYTEAFF. The V call is TRBV5-5, the J call TRBJ1-1; no clear D gene. The V gene lost 4 bases and the J gene lost 3 bases, with 13 bases spanning the gap. CDR1 is SGHKS, CDR2 YYEKEE, per germline (reference sequence). This CDR3 comprises 14 residues.

This chain connects TRBV7-2 to TRBJ2-1; weak D call: TRBD2 (6 bases). The CDR3 is made up of 14 amino acids. Trimming shortened V by 7 bases and J by 4 bases, and 14 bases separated the two germline ends. Germline loops: CDR1 SGHTA, CDR2 FQGNSA. CDR3 in amino acids: CASTPGLGYNEQFF. CDR3 coding DNA: TGTGCCAGCACCCCGGGACTCGGGTACAATGAGCAGTTCTTC. Full variable domain (remainder filled in from reference TRBV7-2 and TRBJ2-1): GAGVSQSPSNKVTEKGKDVELRCDPISGHTALYWYRQSLGQGLEFLIYFQGNSAPDKSGLPSDRFSAERTGGSVSTLTIQRTQQEDSAVYLCASTPGLGYNEQFFGPGTRLTVL.